The T cell receptor (beta chain) described here comes from a study of CD4+ T cells in melanoma. With respect to this clone: Its specificity is unknown.

Germline CDR1 and CDR2: PRHDT and FYEKMQ (reference sequence). V was clipped by 8 bases and J by 2 bases; unmatched bases: 3. The CDR3 has 14 residues. Produced via immunoSEQ multiplex PCR; TCRdb's table is partial and in-frame only. Found here are 50,000 to 60,000 clones, roughly three quarters of them singletons; the top ten hold 4.5% to 5.5%. Study observations and caveats: CD8+ T cell, macrophage and B cell function reportedly correlated with neoantigen-specific CD4+ T cells.

The TCR originated in a human donor with melanoma. The gene calls are TRBV13 and TRBJ2-1, with 10 bases lining up with TRBD2. The sample consisted of tumor tissue. DNA of the CDR3: TGTGCCAGCCTTAGCGGGGGGCCCTACAATGAGCAGTTCTTC. Protein: CASLSGGPYNEQFF.